The sequence of this TCR beta chain was determined in a study of blood T cell repertoires in COVID-19. Study-wide background: Both acute and convalescent COVID-19 samples were obtained from the United States, Italy and Spain.

Trimming stripped 5 bases from V and 2 bases from J, with 7 bases between. This CDR3 spans 12 amino acids. Per the germline V gene, CDR1 is WNHNN and CDR2 is SYGVQD (reference sequence). In the original workflow: By means of reference gene primer amplification, nucleated cell counts were estimated. Sequencing was performed with immunoSEQ multiplex PCR; in TCRdb, only in-frame clones are kept and a portion is missing. The V and J calls and clone size were taken over from that table, and D and trimming were inferred from the DNA. The table has some 120,000 clones, 85% to 90% seen once. This clone was seen a single time.

The sample comprised peripheral blood. The sequence derives from a man aged 45 to 65 with acute or convalescent COVID-19. The chain carries TRBV10-1 and TRBJ2-7; D might be TRBD1 (6 bases). The CDR3 spells CASSHRAYEQYF. CDR3 nucleotide sequence: TGCGCCAGCAGTCACAGGGCCTACGAGCAGTACTTC.